Presented here are 18 T cell receptor beta chains from one specimen sequenced in a study of response to subunit inactivated influenza vaccine. TCRdb ran MiXCR on the RT-PCR reads and lists one entry per CDR3 protein. Here the sample spans about 540,000 distinct CDR3 sequences, less than 25% being singletons. The data also belong to a second study, concerning T cells expressing NK-cell markers. From that paper: A 5'RACE template switching approach incorporating UMIs was used to make TCR beta cDNA.

The sample here was CD4+ T cells sorted from PBMCs, taken 11 to 12 days after vaccination. Source of these receptors: a man in his forties or fifties who received an inactivated influenza vaccine.

This clonotype turned up a few times. This chain links TRBV18 with TRBJ2-1; 9 nucleotides align to TRBD2. Germline assignment: CDR1 KGHSH and CDR2 LQKENI. V lost 4 bases, J lost 5 bases, and 9 bases stayed unmatched. This CDR3 has 16 amino acids. The CDR3 reads CASSLRASGDHNEQFF. In nucleotides, the CDR3 is TGTGCCAGCTCACTACGGGCTAGCGGGGACCACAATGAGCAGTTCTTC.

This clonotype was counted only a few times. The rearrangement links TRBV11-2 to TRBJ2-3; 13 positions agree with TRBD2. This CDR3 region has 19 residues. Trimming at V came to 2 bases and at J to 2 bases, leaving 10 bases not matched to a gene. Looked up from germline, CDR1 is SGHAT and CDR2 is FQNNGV. CDR3 DNA: TGTGCCAGCAGCTTACGACTAGCGGGGGGACGAGGCCACACAGATACGCAGTATTTT. The encoded protein is CASSLRLAGGRGHTDTQYF. Together with reference TRBV11-2 and TRBJ2-3, the CDR3 gives the full variable domain: EAGVAQSPRYKIIEKRQSVAFWCNPISGHATLYWYQQILGQGPKLLIQFQNNGVVDDSQLPKDRFSAERLKGVDSTLKIQPAKLEDSAVYLCASSLRLAGGRGHTDTQYFGPGTRLTVL.

This clonotype turned up a few times. This chain connects TRBV20-1 to TRBJ1-2; a weak D match, TRBD1 (5 bases). V lost 0 bases and J lost 0, with 14 bases in between. The CDR3 is 16 amino acids. Germline V gives CDR1 DFQATT, CDR2 SNEGSKA (reference sequence). CDR3: CSARDDKRTTNYGYTF. CDR3 bases: TGCAGTGCTAGAGATGACAAACGGACAACTAACTATGGCTACACCTTC.

This clonotype showed up just a few times. This chain uses TRBV28 with TRBJ2-7, with D possibly being TRBD1 or TRBD2 (5 bases each). This CDR3 has 18 amino acids. The V and J ends lost 3 bases and 5 bases respectively, with 26 bases between them. Germline loops: CDR1 MDHEN, CDR2 SYDVKM. CDR3 residues: CASSLGTVWGPPTHEQYF. For the CDR3, the DNA is TGTGCCAGCAGTTTGGGAACCGTCTGGGGACCCCCCACCCACGAGCAGTACTTC.

This clonotype was recorded a few times. This CDR3 reads CSAPDRGSYNSPLHF. CDR3 in DNA: TGCAGTGCGCCTGACAGGGGATCCTATAATTCACCCCTCCACTTT. The genes are TRBV20-1 and TRBJ1-6; 8 nucleotides align to TRBD1. CDR3 length: 15 residues. The J segment lost 1 base and the V segment lost 6 bases, leaving 5 bases of the junction unmatched. Germline V CDR1 and CDR2: DFQATT, SNEGSKA (reference sequence).

The chain has TRBV28 and TRBJ2-3, with D possibly TRBD1 on 5 matching bases. Deletions cut 3 bases from V and 14 bases from J, with 12 bases between. Germline loops: CDR1 MDHEN, CDR2 SYDVKM. There are 11 residues in the CDR3. The CDR3 region is CASSFKGDGYF. In nucleotides, the CDR3 is TGTGCCAGCAGTTTTAAAGGGGATGGGTATTTT. Looking up the rest from reference TRBV28 and TRBJ2-3 gives the full variable domain: DVKVTQSSRYLVKRTGEKVFLECVQDMDHENMFWYRQDPGLGLRLIYFSYDVKMKEKGDIPEGYSVSREKKERFSLILESASTNQTSMYLCASSFKGDGYFGPGTRLTVL.

Many counts were recorded for this clonotype. The gene calls are TRBV7-2 and TRBJ2-4; D unclear. The CDR3 is 13 amino acids. The V end was cut by 8 bases, the J end by 0 bases, with 8 bases between. Germline values: CDR1 SGHTA, CDR2 FQGNSA. The CDR3 here is CASSPPAKNIQYF. In DNA form, the CDR3 reads TGTGCCAGCTCCCCCCCAGCCAAAAACATTCAGTACTTC.

This clonotype appeared a few times. This chain joins TRBV29-1 and TRBJ2-3; maybe TRBD1 (5 bases). Trimming pared 5 bases from V and 0 bases from J, leaving 27 bases between. The CDR3 loop spans 19 amino acids. Germline V gives CDR1 SQVTM, CDR2 ANQGSEA. CDR3 bases: TGCAGCGTTACCACCCGCTTCTTGGGGCCTAGTCCTAGCACAGATACGCAGTATTTT. Protein: CSVTTRFLGPSPSTDTQYF.

In its sample, this clonotype was seen a few times. The rearrangement links TRBV30 to TRBJ2-1; 9 bases are shared with TRBD2. CDR1 GTSNPN and CDR2 SVGIG come from the germline V gene (reference sequence). The CDR3 contains 16 residues. The junction had 10 bases not matched to a gene; V was cut back by 0 bases and J by 7 bases. The CDR3 spells CAWSVEAGGERNEQFF. The CDR3 region has the DNA TGTGCCTGGAGTGTAGAGGCGGGAGGGGAAAGAAATGAGCAGTTCTTC.

The chain uses TRBV4-1 and TRBJ1-1, with D maybe TRBD1 (5 bases). CDR1 MGHRA and CDR2 YSYEKL come from the germline V gene. This CDR3 has 16 amino acids. V was cut by 2 bases and J by 1 base, with 14 bases left in between. The CDR3 nucleotides read TGCGCCAGCAGCCAATGGGGGGGAAGAGGGAACACTGAAGCTTTCTTT. It encodes CASSQWGGRGNTEAFF.

There are a few counts of this clonotype. The J gene is TRBJ1-4, the V gene TRBV20-1; D is undetermined. The CDR3 runs to 13 residues. Germline CDR1 reads DFQATT; CDR2 reads SNEGSKA (reference sequence). V was cut by 4 bases and J by 2 bases, with 8 bases left in between. CDR3 DNA: TGCAGTGCTACAACCCATACTAATGAAAAACTGTTTTTT. It specifies CSATTHTNEKLFF.

The rearrangement uses TRBV2 and TRBJ2-7; no definite D call. Germline CDR1 is SNHLY and CDR2 is FYNNEI. With 7 bases removed from V and 0 bases from J, the gap between germline ends came to 10 bases. The CDR3 covers 13 residues. The CDR3 nucleotides read TGTGCCAGCAAGACCGAGAGCTCCTACGAGCAGTACTTC. This gives the protein CASKTESSYEQYF.

There are many counts of this clonotype. The V and J genes are TRBV5-1 and TRBJ2-1; 9 nucleotides agree with TRBD2. The CDR3 length is 15 residues. Germline values: CDR1 SGHRS, CDR2 YFSETQ. Losses at the gene ends were 0 bases for V and 6 bases for J; bases not matched to a gene: 4. The CDR3 sequence is CASSLGGRALNEQFF. The CDR3 nucleotides are TGCGCCAGCAGCTTGGGCGGGAGGGCCCTCAATGAGCAGTTCTTC.

This rearrangement joins TRBV12-3 or TRBV12-4 to TRBJ1-2, with a tentative D call TRBD1 (5 bases). The CDR3 consists of 15 residues. Trimming left V 5 bases short and J 5 bases short, with 18 bases between. CDR3 in DNA: TGTGCCAGCAGTCAGACACTAACCCCAGGGTATGGCTACACCTTC. Its translation is CASSQTLTPGYGYTF.

The CDR3 DNA sequence: TGTGCCAGCTCACCCGGGATGGCAGATACGCAGTATTTT. It translates to CASSPGMADTQYF. The chain recombines TRBV18 with TRBJ2-3; possibly TRBD2 for D (5 bases). The CDR3 is made up of 13 amino acids. Trimming shortened V by 3 bases and J by 4 bases, and 8 bases separated the two germline ends. Per germline, CDR1 KGHSH and CDR2 LQKENI. The variable domain in full, with the rest retrieved from reference TRBV18 and TRBJ2-3, is NAGVMQNPRHLVRRRGQEARLRCSPMKGHSHVYWYRQLPEEGLKFMVYLQKENIIDESGMPKERFSAEFPKEGPSILRIQQVVRGDSAAYFCASSPGMADTQYFGPGTRLTVL.

This clonotype was seen a few times. The chain links TRBV7-2 to TRBJ2-7, with D possibly being TRBD2 (5 bases). Trimming removed 3 bases from V and 2 bases from J, with 14 bases in between. Germline V gene lookup returns CDR1 SGHTA and CDR2 FQGNSA. The CDR3 is made up of 15 amino acids. CDR3: CASSFRGTTTYEQYF. The CDR3 region has the DNA TGTGCCAGCAGCTTTCGGGGAACAACCACCTACGAGCAGTACTTC. Supplemented by reference TRBV7-2 and TRBJ2-7, the full variable domain reads GAGVSQSPSNKVTEKGKDVELRCDPISGHTALYWYRQSLGQGLEFLIYFQGNSAPDKSGLPSDRFSAERTGGSVSTLTIQRTQQEDSAVYLCASSFRGTTTYEQYFGPGTRLTVT.

The CDR3 nucleotides are TGCAGTGCTAGAGACCTTACGCTAGCGGGGGGAGGCGAGCAGTACTTC. Its protein is CSARDLTLAGGGEQYF. V is TRBV20-1 and J is TRBJ2-7; 11 nucleotides match TRBD2. CDR3 size: 16 residues. Germline V gives CDR1 DFQATT, CDR2 SNEGSKA (reference sequence). With 0 bases clipped from V and 6 bases from J, the junction kept 10 bases outside the gene matches.

This clonotype was counted a few times. This sequence joins TRBV6-1 and TRBJ1-1; 8 bases match TRBD1. The CDR3 extends over 14 amino acids. Germline values: CDR1 MNHNS, CDR2 SASEGT. Trimming removed 3 bases from V and 4 bases from J; junction bases left unmatched: 4. CDR3 region: CASSDPGQGTEAFF. The CDR3 DNA is TGTGCCAGCAGTGACCCTGGACAGGGCACTGAAGCTTTCTTT.